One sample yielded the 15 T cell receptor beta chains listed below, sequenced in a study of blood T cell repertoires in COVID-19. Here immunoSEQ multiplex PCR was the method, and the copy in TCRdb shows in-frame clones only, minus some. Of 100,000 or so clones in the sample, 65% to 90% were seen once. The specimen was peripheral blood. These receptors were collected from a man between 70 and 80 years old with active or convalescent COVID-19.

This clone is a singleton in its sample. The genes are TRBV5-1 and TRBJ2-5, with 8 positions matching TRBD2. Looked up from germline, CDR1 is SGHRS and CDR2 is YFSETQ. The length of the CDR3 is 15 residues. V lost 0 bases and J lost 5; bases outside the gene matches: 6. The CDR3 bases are TGCGCCAGCAGCTTGGGCGGGGGGCCCCGGGAGACCCAGTACTTC. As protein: CASSLGGGPRETQYF.

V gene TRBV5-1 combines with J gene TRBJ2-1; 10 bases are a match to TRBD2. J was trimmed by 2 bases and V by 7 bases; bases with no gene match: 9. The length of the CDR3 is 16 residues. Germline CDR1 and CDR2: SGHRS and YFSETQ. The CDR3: CASFPLAGAPYNEQFF. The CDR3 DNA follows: TGCGCCAGCTTTCCGCTAGCGGGGGCCCCCTACAATGAGCAGTTCTTC.

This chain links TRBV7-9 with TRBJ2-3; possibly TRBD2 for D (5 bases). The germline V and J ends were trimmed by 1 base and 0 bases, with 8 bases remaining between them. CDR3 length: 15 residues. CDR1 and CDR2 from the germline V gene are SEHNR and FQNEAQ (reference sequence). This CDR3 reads CASSLGSGSTDTQYF. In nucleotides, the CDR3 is TGTGCCAGCAGCTTAGGGTCGGGGAGCACAGATACGCAGTATTTT.

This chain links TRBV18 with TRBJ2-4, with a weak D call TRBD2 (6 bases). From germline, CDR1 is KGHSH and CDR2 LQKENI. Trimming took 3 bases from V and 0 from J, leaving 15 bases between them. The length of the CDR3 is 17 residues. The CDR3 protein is CASSPTSSDLAKNIQYF. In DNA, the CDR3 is TGTGCCAGCTCACCCACTTCTAGCGACCTAGCCAAAAACATTCAGTACTTC.

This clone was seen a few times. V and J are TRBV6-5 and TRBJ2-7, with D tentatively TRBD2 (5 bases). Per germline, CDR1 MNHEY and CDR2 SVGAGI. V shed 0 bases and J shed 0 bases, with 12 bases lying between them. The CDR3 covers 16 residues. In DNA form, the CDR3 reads TGTGCCAGCAGTTACTCCGGACTCTCTACCTCCTACGAGCAGTACTTC. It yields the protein CASSYSGLSTSYEQYF.

CDR3: CASRTGFDVNTEAFF. The CDR3 nucleotides read TGTGCCAGCAGGACAGGGTTTGATGTGAACACTGAAGCTTTCTTT. This chain joins TRBV6-5 and TRBJ1-1, with 7 positions matching TRBD1. The length of the CDR3 is 15 residues. The germline CDR1 and CDR2 sequences are MNHEY and SVGAGI. V shed 6 bases, J shed 0 bases, and the junction held 7 bases outside the gene matches.

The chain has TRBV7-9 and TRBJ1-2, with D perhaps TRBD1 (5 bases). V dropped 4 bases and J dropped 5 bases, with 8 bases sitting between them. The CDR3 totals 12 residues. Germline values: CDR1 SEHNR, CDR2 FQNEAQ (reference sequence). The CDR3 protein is CASSSGTYGYTF. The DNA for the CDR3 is TGTGCCAGCAGCTCGGGGACTTATGGCTACACCTTC.

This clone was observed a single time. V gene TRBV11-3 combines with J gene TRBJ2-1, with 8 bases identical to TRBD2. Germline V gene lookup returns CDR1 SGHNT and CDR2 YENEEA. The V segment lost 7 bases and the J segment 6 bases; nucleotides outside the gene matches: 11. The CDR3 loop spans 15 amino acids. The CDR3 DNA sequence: TGTGCCAGCACTCCCCTGGGGCGGGGGGCCAATGAGCAGTTCTTC. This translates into CASTPLGRGANEQFF.

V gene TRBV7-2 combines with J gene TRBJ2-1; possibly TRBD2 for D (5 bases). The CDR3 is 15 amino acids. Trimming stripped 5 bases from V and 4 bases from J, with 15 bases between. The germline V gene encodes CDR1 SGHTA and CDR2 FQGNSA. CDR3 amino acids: CASSQGGGNYNEQFF. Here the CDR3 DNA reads TGTGCCAGCAGCCAAGGCGGAGGAAATTACAATGAGCAGTTCTTC.

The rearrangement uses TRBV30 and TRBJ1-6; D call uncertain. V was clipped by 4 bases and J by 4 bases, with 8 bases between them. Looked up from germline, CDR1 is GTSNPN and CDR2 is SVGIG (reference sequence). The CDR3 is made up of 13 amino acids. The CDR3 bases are TGTGCCTGGAAACGGTATTATAATTCACCCCTCCACTTT. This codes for CAWKRYYNSPLHF.

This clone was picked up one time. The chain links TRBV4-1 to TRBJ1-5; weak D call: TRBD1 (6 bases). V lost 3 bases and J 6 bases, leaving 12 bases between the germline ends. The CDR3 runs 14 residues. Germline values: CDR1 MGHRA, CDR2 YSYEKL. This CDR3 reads CASSQLQGSQPQHF. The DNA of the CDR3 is TGCGCCAGCAGCCAGTTGCAGGGGAGTCAGCCCCAGCATTTT.

The DNA of the CDR3 is TGTGCCAGCAGCGACAGGGGCCAGCGCTCCTACAATGAGCAGTTCTTC. It is translated as CASSDRGQRSYNEQFF. The genes are TRBV11-3 and TRBJ2-1; 8 bases are a match to TRBD1. V gave up 5 bases and J gave up 0 bases; unmatched junction bases: 6. This CDR3 has 16 residues. Germline-derived CDR1 and CDR2 are SGHNT and YENEEA.

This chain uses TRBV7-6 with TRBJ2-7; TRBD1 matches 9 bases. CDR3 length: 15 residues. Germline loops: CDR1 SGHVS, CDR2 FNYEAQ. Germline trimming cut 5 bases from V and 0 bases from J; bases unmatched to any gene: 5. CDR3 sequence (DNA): TGTGCCAGCAGCCGAGGACAGGGGCACTCCTACGAGCAGTACTTC. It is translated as CASSRGQGHSYEQYF.

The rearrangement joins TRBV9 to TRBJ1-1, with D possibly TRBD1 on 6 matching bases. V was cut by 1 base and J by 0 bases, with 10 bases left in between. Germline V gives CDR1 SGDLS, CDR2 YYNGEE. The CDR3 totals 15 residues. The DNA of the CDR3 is TGTGCCAGCAGCGTAACGAACAGGGTGAACACTGAAGCTTTCTTT. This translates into CASSVTNRVNTEAFF.

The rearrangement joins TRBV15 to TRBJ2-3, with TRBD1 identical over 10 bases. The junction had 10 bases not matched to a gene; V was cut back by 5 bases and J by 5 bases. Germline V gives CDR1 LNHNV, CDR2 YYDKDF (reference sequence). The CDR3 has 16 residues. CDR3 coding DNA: TGTGCCACCAGCCCCCAAGGACAGGGGGTGAAAGATACGCAGTATTTT. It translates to CATSPQGQGVKDTQYF.